One TCR beta chain is described in this entry. Its antigen is not identified. This sample stems from a study of Ad26.COV2.S vaccination and SARS-CoV-2 variants. Study-wide results and limits: Spike-specific responses of CD8+ and CD4+ T cells were reported to display substantial breadth after vaccination.

The protocol was immunoSEQ multiplex PCR, while the TCRdb copy is restricted to in-frame clones and leaves out a portion. The data show 150,000 to 200,000 clones, 87% seen once. The junction had 0 bases not matched to a gene; V was cut back by 0 bases and J by 4 bases. Germline lookup yields CDR1 MNHEY and CDR2 SMNVEV (reference sequence). This CDR3 contains 14 residues. The TCR sequence derives from a human donor who had recovered from COVID-19. The specimen was peripheral blood, collected after recovery from COVID-19. The chain employs TRBV27 and TRBJ1-1; 9 nucleotides align to TRBD1. CDR3 sequence: CASSLSTGGTEAFF. In DNA, the CDR3 is TGTGCCAGCAGTTTATCGACAGGGGGCACTGAAGCTTTCTTT.